Below are 8 T cell receptor beta chains sequenced from a single sample in a study of blood T cell repertoires in COVID-19. Repertoires were generated with immunoSEQ multiplex PCR, while TCRdb's copy carries only in-frame clones and drops some. The table has 55,000 to 65,000 clones, 65% to 85% seen once; the top ten hold about a tenth. Source material: peripheral blood. Receptors were obtained from a man between 25 and 39 years old with COVID-19, enrolled during active disease.

The chain uses TRBV25-1 and TRBJ2-7, with D possibly matching TRBD2 (5 bases). The CDR3 spans 14 residues. CDR1 is MGHDK, CDR2 SYGVNS, per germline. V was clipped by 6 bases and J by 0 bases, with 12 bases between them. The CDR3: CASREDGNSYEQYF. In DNA, the CDR3 is TGTGCCAGCAGGGAGGACGGTAACTCCTACGAGCAGTACTTC.

The chain is built from TRBV6-5 and TRBJ1-3, with 8 nucleotides matching TRBD1. CDR1 is MNHEY, CDR2 SVGAGI, per germline. The V and J ends lost 2 bases and 2 bases, in that order; junction bases with no gene match: 5. CDR3 size: 16 residues. The CDR3 nucleotides are TGTGCCAGCAGTTACCGACAGGGGAGAACTGGAAACACCATATATTTT. Its translation is CASSYRQGRTGNTIYF.

V and J are TRBV5-8 and TRBJ1-5; 10 positions agree with TRBD1. Germline V gene lookup returns CDR1 SGHTS and CDR2 YDEGEE. Losses at the gene ends were 4 bases for V and 7 bases for J; bases not matched to a gene: 8. The CDR3 spans 15 residues. Here the CDR3 reads CASSEGTGEGQPQHF. The CDR3 DNA sequence: TGTGCCAGCAGCGAGGGGACAGGGGAGGGGCAGCCCCAGCATTTT.

The chain has TRBV28 and TRBJ2-7, with TRBD2 identical over 8 bases. Germline CDR1 MDHEN, CDR2 SYDVKM. Losses at the gene ends were 5 bases for V and 0 bases for J; bases not matched to a gene: 9. The CDR3 runs to 16 residues. The CDR3 sequence: CASSPGTRGVSYEQYF. The CDR3, as DNA: TGTGCCAGCAGTCCCGGGACGCGGGGGGTCTCCTACGAGCAGTACTTC. The full variable domain, rest sourced from reference TRBV28 and TRBJ2-7, is DVKVTQSSRYLVKRTGEKVFLECVQDMDHENMFWYRQDPGLGLRLIYFSYDVKMKEKGDIPEGYSVSREKKERFSLILESASTNQTSMYLCASSPGTRGVSYEQYFGPGTRLTVT.

In its sample, this clone was seen many times. The chain uses TRBV20-1 and TRBJ2-7, with D unresolved. CDR1 DFQATT and CDR2 SNEGSKA come from the germline V gene (reference sequence). V lost 6 bases and J 4 bases, leaving 10 bases between the germline ends. The CDR3 length is 11 residues. CDR3: CSAPESYEQYF. The CDR3 DNA sequence: TGCAGTGCCCCGGAGTCTTACGAGCAGTACTTC.

There are a few counts of this clone. The CDR3 nucleotides read TGTGCCAGCCGCTCCAACAGGGGACTCGAGCAGTACTTC. Its translation is CASRSNRGLEQYF. The chain links TRBV10-3 to TRBJ2-7; tentatively, D is TRBD1 (7 bases). Trimming shortened V by 10 bases and J by 6 bases, and 19 bases separated the two germline ends. CDR3 size: 13 residues. Germline CDR1 is ENHRY and CDR2 is SYGVKD.

The chain links TRBV19 to TRBJ1-1; 7 nucleotides line up with TRBD1. With V trimmed by 7 bases and J by 8 bases, 19 bases remained unmatched. This CDR3 comprises 16 residues. The germline CDR1 and CDR2 sequences are LNHDA and SQIVND (reference sequence). The CDR3 region is CASTFLGQKRFSEAFF. CDR3 coding DNA: TGTGCCAGTACCTTCCTGGGACAGAAACGGTTCTCGGAAGCTTTCTTT.

This sequence joins TRBV12-3 or TRBV12-4 and TRBJ2-7; TRBD1 agrees at 7 bases. The length of the CDR3 is 13 residues. Germline trimming cut 1 base from V and 5 bases from J; bases unmatched to any gene: 2. This chain's CDR3 is CASSLGGGHEQYF. The CDR3 nucleotides read TGTGCCAGCAGTTTAGGAGGGGGCCACGAGCAGTACTTC.